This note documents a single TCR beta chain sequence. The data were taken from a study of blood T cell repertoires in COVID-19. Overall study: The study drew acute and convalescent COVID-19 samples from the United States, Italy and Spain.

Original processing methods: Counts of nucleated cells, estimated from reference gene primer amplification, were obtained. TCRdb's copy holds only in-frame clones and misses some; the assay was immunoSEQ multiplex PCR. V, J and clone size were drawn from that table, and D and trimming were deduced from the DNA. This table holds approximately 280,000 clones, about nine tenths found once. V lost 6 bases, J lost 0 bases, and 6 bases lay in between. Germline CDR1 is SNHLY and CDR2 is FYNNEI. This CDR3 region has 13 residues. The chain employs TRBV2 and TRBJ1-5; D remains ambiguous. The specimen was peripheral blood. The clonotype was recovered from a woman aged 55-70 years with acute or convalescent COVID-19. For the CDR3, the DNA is TGTGCCAGCAGGGCATATAGCAATCAGCCCCAGCATTTT. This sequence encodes CASRAYSNQPQHF.